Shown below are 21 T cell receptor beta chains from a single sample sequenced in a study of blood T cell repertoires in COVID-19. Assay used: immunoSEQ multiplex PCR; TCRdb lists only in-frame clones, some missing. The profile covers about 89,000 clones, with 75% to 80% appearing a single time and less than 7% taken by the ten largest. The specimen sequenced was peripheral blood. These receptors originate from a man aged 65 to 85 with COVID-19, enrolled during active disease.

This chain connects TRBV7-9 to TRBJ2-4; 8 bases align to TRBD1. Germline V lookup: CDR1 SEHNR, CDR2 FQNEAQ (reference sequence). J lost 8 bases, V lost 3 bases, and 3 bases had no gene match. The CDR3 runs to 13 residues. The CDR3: CASSLTGEDIQYF. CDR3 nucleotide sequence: TGTGCCAGCAGCTTGACAGGGGAGGACATTCAGTACTTC.

CDR3 region: CSVATTKNSPLHF. The CDR3 DNA reads as TGCAGCGTAGCGACCACGAAGAATTCACCCCTCCACTTT. The V gene is TRBV29-1, the J gene TRBJ1-6; the D is unclear. Trimming stripped 6 bases from V and 7 bases from J, with 13 bases between. This CDR3 is built from 13 residues. From germline, CDR1 is SQVTM and CDR2 ANQGSEA.

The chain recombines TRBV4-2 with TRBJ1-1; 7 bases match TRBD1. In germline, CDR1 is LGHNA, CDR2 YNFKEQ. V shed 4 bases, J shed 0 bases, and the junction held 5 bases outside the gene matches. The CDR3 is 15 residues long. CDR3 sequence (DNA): TGTGCCAGCAGCCCGGGGACAGACCTGAACACTGAAGCTTTCTTT. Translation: CASSPGTDLNTEAFF.

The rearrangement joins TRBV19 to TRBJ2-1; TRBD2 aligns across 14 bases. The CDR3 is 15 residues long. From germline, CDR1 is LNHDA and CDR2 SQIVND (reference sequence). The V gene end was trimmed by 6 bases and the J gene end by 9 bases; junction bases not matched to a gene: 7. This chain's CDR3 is CASRSGLAGALEQFF. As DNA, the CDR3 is TGTGCCAGTAGATCGGGACTAGCGGGAGCCCTTGAGCAGTTCTTC. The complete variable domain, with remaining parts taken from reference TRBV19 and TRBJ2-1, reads DGGITQSPKYLFRKEGQNVTLSCEQNLNHDAMYWYRQDPGQGLRLIYYSQIVNDFQKGDIAEGYSVSREKKESFPLTVTSAQKNPTAFYLCASRSGLAGALEQFFGPGTRLTVL.

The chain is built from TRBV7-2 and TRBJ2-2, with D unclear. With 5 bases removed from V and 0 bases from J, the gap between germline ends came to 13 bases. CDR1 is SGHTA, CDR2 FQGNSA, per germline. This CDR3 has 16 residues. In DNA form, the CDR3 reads TGTGCCAGCAGCCCCCGCGCGGCTGCGAACACCGGGGAGCTGTTTTTT. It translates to CASSPRAAANTGELFF.

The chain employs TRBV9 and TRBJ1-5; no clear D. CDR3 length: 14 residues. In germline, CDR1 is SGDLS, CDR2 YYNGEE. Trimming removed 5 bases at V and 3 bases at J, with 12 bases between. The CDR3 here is CASSSELTNQPQHF. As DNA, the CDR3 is TGTGCCAGCAGTTCCGAACTCACCAATCAGCCCCAGCATTTT.

CDR3 loop: CASSYDRIMNTEAFF. For the CDR3, the DNA is TGTGCCAGCAGTTACGACAGAATAATGAACACTGAAGCTTTCTTT. The chain is built from TRBV6-5 and TRBJ1-1; D perhaps matches TRBD1 (5 bases). CDR1 is MNHEY, CDR2 SVGAGI, per germline. V gave up 2 bases and J gave up 0 bases, with 10 bases separating them. The CDR3 consists of 15 residues.

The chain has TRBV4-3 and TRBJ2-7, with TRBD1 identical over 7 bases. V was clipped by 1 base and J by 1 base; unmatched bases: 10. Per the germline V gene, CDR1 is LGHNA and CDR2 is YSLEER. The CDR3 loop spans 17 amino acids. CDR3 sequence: CASSQGLSGTVSYEQYF. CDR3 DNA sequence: TGCGCCAGCAGCCAAGGCCTTTCCGGGACAGTATCCTACGAGCAGTACTTC.

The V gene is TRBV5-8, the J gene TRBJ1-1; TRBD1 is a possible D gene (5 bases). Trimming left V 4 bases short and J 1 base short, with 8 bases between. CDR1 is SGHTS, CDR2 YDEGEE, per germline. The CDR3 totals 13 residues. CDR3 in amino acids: CASSITGNTEAFF. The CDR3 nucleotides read TGTGCCAGCAGCATCACAGGGAACACTGAAGCTTTCTTT.

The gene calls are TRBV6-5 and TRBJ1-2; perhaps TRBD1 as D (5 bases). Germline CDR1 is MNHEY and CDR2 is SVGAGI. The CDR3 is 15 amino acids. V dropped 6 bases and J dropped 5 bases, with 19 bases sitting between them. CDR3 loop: CASSLSPGLGYGYTF. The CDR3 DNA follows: TGTGCCAGCAGCCTGAGTCCAGGGCTAGGGTATGGCTACACCTTC.

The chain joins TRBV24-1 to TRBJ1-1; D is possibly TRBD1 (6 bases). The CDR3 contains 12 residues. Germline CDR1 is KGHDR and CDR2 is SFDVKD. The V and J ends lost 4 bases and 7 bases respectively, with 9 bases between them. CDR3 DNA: TGTGCCACCAGTGACGAACAGGGTGAAGCTTTCTTT. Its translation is CATSDEQGEAFF.

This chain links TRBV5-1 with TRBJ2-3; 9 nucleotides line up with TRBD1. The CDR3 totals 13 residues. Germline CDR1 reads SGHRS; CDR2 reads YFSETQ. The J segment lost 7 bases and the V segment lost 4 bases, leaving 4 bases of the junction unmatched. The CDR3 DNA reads TGCGCCAGCAGCACAGGGGGCAGGAATACGCAGTATTTT. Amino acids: CASSTGGRNTQYF.

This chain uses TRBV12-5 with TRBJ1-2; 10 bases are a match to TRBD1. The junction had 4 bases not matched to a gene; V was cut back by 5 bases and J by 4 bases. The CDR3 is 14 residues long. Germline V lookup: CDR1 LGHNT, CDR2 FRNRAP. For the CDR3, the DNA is TGTGCTAGTGGTGGGGACAGGGGAGGCTATGGCTACACCTTC. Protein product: CASGGDRGGYGYTF.

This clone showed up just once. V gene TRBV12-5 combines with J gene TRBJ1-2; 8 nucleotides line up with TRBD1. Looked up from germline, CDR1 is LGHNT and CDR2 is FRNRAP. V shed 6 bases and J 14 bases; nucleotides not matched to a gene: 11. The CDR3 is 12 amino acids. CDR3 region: CASGPNRRGRTF. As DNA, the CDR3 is TGTGCTAGTGGCCCCAACCGCAGGGGGCGAACCTTC.

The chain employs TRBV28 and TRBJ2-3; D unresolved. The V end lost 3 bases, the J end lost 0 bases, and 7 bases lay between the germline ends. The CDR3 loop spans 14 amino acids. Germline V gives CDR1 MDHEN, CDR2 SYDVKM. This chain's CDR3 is CASSFSGSTDTQYF. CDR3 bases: TGTGCCAGCAGTTTCAGTGGTAGCACAGATACGCAGTATTTT.

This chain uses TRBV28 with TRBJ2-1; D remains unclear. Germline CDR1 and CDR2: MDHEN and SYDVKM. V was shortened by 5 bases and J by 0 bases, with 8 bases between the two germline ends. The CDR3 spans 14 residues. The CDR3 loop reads CASSQYGSYNEQFF. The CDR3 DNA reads TGTGCCAGCAGTCAGTATGGCTCCTACAATGAGCAGTTCTTC.

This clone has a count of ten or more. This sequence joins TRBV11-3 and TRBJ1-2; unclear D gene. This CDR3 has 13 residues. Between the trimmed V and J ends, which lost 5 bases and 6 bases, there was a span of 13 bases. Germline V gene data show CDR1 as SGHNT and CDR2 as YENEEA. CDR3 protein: CASSLGLFNGYTF. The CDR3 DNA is TGTGCCAGCAGCCTTGGCTTGTTTAATGGCTACACCTTC.

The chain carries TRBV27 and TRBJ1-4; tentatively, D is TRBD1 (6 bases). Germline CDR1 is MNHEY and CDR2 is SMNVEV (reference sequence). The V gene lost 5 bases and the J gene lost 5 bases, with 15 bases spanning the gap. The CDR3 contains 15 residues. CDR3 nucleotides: TGTGCCAGCAGTCCCCGCGGACAGTGGAATGAAAAACTGTTTTTT. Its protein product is CASSPRGQWNEKLFF.

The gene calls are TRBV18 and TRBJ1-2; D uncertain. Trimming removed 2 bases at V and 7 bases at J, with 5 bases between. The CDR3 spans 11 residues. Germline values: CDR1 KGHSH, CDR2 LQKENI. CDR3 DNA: TGTGCCAGCTCACCAGAGGGTGGCTACACCTTC. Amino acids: CASSPEGGYTF.

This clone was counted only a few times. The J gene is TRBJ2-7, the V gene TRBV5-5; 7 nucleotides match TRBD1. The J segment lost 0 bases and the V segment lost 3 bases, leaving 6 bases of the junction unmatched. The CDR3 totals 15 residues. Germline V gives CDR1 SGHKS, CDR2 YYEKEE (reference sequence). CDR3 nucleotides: TGTGCCAGCAGCTGGGCAGGGGGTTCCTCCTACGAGCAGTACTTC. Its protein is CASSWAGGSSYEQYF.

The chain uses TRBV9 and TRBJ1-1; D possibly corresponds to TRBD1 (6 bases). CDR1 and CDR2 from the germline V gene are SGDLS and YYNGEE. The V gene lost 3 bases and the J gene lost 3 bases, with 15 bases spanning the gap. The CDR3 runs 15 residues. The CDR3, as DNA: TGTGCCAGCAGCGCCTCTACAGGGCGCGACACTGAAGCTTTCTTT. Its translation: CASSASTGRDTEAFF. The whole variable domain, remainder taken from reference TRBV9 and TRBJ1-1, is DSGVTQTPKHLITATGQRVTLRCSPRSGDLSVYWYQQSLDQGLQFLIQYYNGEERAKGNILERFSAQQFPDLHSELNLSSLELGDSALYFCASSASTGRDTEAFFGQGTRLTVV.